Shown below are 6 T cell receptor beta chains from a single sample sequenced in a study of cytomegalovirus exposure and HLA in healthy donors. 13 Jbeta primers and 60 Vbeta primers were used for the PCR. Profiling relied on immunoSEQ multiplex PCR, and the TCRdb table lists in-frame clones only, not all of them. This sample contains over 150,000 clones. The sample was PBMCs. The receptors here all came from a boy between 10 and 17 years old in good health and CMV-seronegative.

The V and J genes are TRBV5-6 and TRBJ2-7, with D hard to call. Per germline, CDR1 SGHDT and CDR2 YYEEEE. V was cut by 0 bases and J by 3 bases, with 10 bases left in between. CDR3 length equals 14 residues. The CDR3 protein is CASSLVAGFYEQYF. CDR3 nucleotides: TGTGCCAGCAGCTTGGTAGCTGGGTTCTACGAGCAGTACTTC.

In DNA, the CDR3 is TGCGCCAGCAGATGGGCGGGACTAGCGGGGTTCCAAGAGACCCAGTACTTC. Amino acid sequence: CASRWAGLAGFQETQYF. The chain couples TRBV5-1 to TRBJ2-5, with 13 nucleotides matching TRBD2. Trimming removed 5 bases from V and 1 base from J; junction bases left unmatched: 8. Germline assignment: CDR1 SGHRS and CDR2 YFSETQ. The CDR3 length is 17 residues. The complete variable domain, with remaining parts taken from reference TRBV5-1 and TRBJ2-5, reads KAGVTQTPRYLIKTRGQQVTLSCSPISGHRSVSWYQQTPGQGLQFLFEYFSETQRNKGNFPGRFSGRQFSNSRSEMNVSTLELGDSALYLCASRWAGLAGFQETQYFGPGTRLLVL.

V and J are TRBV11-2 and TRBJ2-5; tentatively, D is TRBD1 (5 bases). The V gene's germline CDR1 is SGHAT and CDR2 FQNNGV. V dropped 0 bases and J dropped 1 base, with 9 bases sitting between them. The CDR3 covers 15 residues. This CDR3 reads CASSLEAGLQETQYF. The CDR3 DNA follows: TGTGCCAGCAGCTTAGAGGCAGGGCTCCAAGAGACCCAGTACTTC.

V usage is TRBV6-5 and J usage is TRBJ1-1; TRBD1 matches at 7 bases. With V trimmed by 6 bases and J by 4 bases, 11 bases remained unmatched. This CDR3 region has 15 residues. CDR1 is MNHEY and CDR2 is SVGAGI in the germline V gene. The CDR3 nucleotides read TGTGCCAGCAGGGCTATGAACAGGGGTGTCACTGAAGCTTTCTTT. Protein product: CASRAMNRGVTEAFF.

The chain is built from TRBV30 and TRBJ1-2; D is undetermined. The V end lost 3 bases, the J end lost 7 bases, and 9 bases lay between the germline ends. This CDR3 spans 11 amino acids. CDR1 and CDR2 (germline): GTSNPN, SVGIG (reference sequence). The CDR3 nucleotides read TGTGCCTGGAGGTTAGAGAGTGGCTACACCTTC. Its protein product is CAWRLESGYTF.

The chain recombines TRBV6-1 with TRBJ2-7; 9 bases line up with TRBD1. J lost 3 bases, V lost 4 bases, and 10 bases had no gene match. The CDR3 is made up of 16 amino acids. The germline gives CDR1 MNHNS, CDR2 SASEGT. The CDR3 spells CASSGPRDRDNYEQYF. The CDR3 DNA follows: TGTGCCAGCAGTGGGCCCCGGGACAGGGATAACTACGAGCAGTACTTC.